This T cell receptor beta chain emerged from a study of response to subunit inactivated influenza vaccine. Study-wide findings and caveats: New T cells are recruited in small numbers by each seasonal influenza vaccination, according to the authors' suggestion.

This clonotype was counted between two and nine times. As yet, its antigen is unknown. Trimming left V 6 bases short and J 5 bases short, with 13 bases between. This CDR3 contains 13 residues. Germline V gene data show CDR1 as SGHRS and CDR2 as YFSETQ. From the RT-PCR reads, TCRdb called clonotypes with MiXCR, one entry per CDR3 protein. The sample holds some 500,000 distinct CDR3 sequences, approximately 17% seen once. The sample was CD4+ T cells sorted from PBMCs, taken less than 30 months after vaccination. This receptor was identified in a man between 45 and 75 years old who received an inactivated influenza vaccine. V and J are TRBV5-1 and TRBJ2-3, with D unclear. The CDR3 here is CASTGLSEDTQYF. CDR3 coding DNA: TGCGCCAGCACCGGGCTCAGTGAAGATACGCAGTATTTT.